This T cell receptor beta chain appears in the sequencing data of a study of blood T cell repertoires in COVID-19 (dated by TCRdb to the early 2020s). Background on the whole study: Samples covering the acute and convalescent phases of COVID-19 were provided by collaborators in the United States, Italy and Spain. The prospective study material was composed of cDNA or gDNA derived from T cells, B-cell-depleted T cells, or PBMCs. Subjects who had been exposed to COVID-19, were actively infected with it, or had recovered from it provided the deeply sampled blood TCRbeta repertoires that made up the dataset. The repertoires were released in a freely available public database meant as a resource for research on the immune response to SARS-CoV-2. The samples were drawn from two sources: the first 160 participants of the ongoing ImmuneRACE study, and 1,254 subjects contributed by 6 global collaborators. Sample metadata almost always included a de-identified subject ID, COVID-19 status, age in years and sex. HLA class I and class II types, where available, came from metadata supplied by the sample provider rather than from assay-based typing.

TCRbeta CDR3 regions were amplified from genomic DNA using the immunoSEQ Assay, a bias-controlled multiplex PCR. Concerning the study's data processing: The number of nucleated cells in each sample was estimated by amplification of reference gene primers within the assay. Sequence reads were collapsed and filtered to measure the absolute abundance of every unique TCRbeta CDR3 rearrangement. Productive Simpson clonality was computed per sample as the square root of Simpson's diversity index over productive rearrangements. In its TCRdb copy, this immuneACCESS table keeps in-frame sequences only and misses some clones. Where compared with another copy, unresolved V genes explain less than half of these, and the others have no known cause. V and J calls and clone size are copied from that table; D and trimming were computed from the DNA. The table for this sample lists fewer than 200,000 clones; about nine tenths of them were counted only once. 4.5% to 5% of the sample belongs to the ten largest clones.

What the study reported, not specific to this receptor: The amount of clinical and demographic metadata varied by source and participant and was provided uncurated.

Based on the germline V gene, the CDR1 and CDR2 sequences are MDHEN and SYDVKM. V and J are truncated by 2 bases and 9 bases respectively, leaving an intervening sequence of 20 bases. The CDR3 spans 17 residues, from the cysteine through the phenylalanine. The sequence is cut down to CDR3 DNA, 51 bases in frame from base 1. A remark on this clone: What antigen it recognizes has not been identified. It has no much larger one-base neighbor in the sample; base qualities were not kept.

At one collaborating source in Seattle, patients were enrolled during active infection and were followed longitudinally through the course of disease. Each collaborating institution followed its own protocols to collect whole blood in K2EDTA tubes. Collaborator samples were shipped for TCRbeta analysis as frozen whole blood, isolated PBMCs, or DNA extracted from either sample type. Input material: peripheral blood. The receptor was isolated from a man aged 30 to 39 with COVID-19, enrolled during active disease. The rearrangement joined TRBV28 to TRBJ1-6; the D segment cannot be called with confidence. The base sequence is TGTGCCAGCAGTTTACGCAACTTACGTCGGCGGGGTTCACCCCTCCACTTT. Its translation reads: CASSLRNLRRRGSPLHF.